The 22 T cell receptor beta chains listed next were all sequenced from one sample in a study of monozygotic twins with inflammatory bowel disease. TCRdb reanalyzed the 5' RACE reads, giving one entry per CDR3 protein sequence and no DNA. The sample includes about 350,000 distinct CDR3 sequences. The sequenced material came from blood. Every receptor here comes from a human donor with ulcerative colitis or Crohn's disease, or a healthy co-twin of an affected twin (not recorded which).

This chain links TRBV29-1 with TRBJ2-7; TCRdb reports TRBD1, a call that lacks DNA to check it against. Germline V gives CDR1 SQVTM, CDR2 ANQGSEA. The CDR3 contains 14 residues. The CDR3 is CSVVLGQGAYEQYF.

The chain uses TRBV4-1 and TRBJ2-1; TCRdb selects TRBD2, and the lack of DNA leaves this call unchecked. Germline loops: CDR1 MGHRA, CDR2 YSYEKL. The CDR3 loop spans 13 amino acids. CDR3 residues: CASSRTSPYEQFF.

This chain uses TRBV12-3 or TRBV12-4 with TRBJ1-5. The CDR3 runs to 14 residues. CDR3 in amino acids: CASSSGLEDQPQHF.

The V and J genes are TRBV5-8 and TRBJ2-3; TCRdb calls TRBD1, which cannot be checked without DNA. Germline V CDR1 and CDR2: SGHTS, YDEGEE. This CDR3 has 15 residues. The CDR3 here is CASITVQGYTDTQYF. Full variable domain (remainder filled in from reference TRBV5-8 and TRBJ2-3): EAGVTQSPTHLIKTRGQQATLRCSPISGHTSVYWYQQALGLGLQFLLWYDEGEERNRGNFPPRFSGRQFPNYSSELNVNALELEDSALYLCASITVQGYTDTQYFGPGTRLTVL.

The chain is built from TRBV7-9 and TRBJ1-5; without DNA, the TCRdb call of TRBD1 cannot be checked. The germline gives CDR1 SEHNR, CDR2 FQNEAQ (reference sequence). CDR3 length: 14 amino acids. This chain's CDR3 is CASRAGDGNQPQHF.

The rearrangement links TRBV20-1 to TRBJ2-3; TCRdb designates TRBD1, a call that cannot be tested without DNA. CDR3 length: 14 residues. Germline CDR1 is DFQATT and CDR2 is SNEGSKA (reference sequence). The CDR3 here is CSASPRTGADTQYF.

The rearrangement joins TRBV7-3 to TRBJ2-1; lacking DNA, the TRBD2 call made by TCRdb goes unchecked. Germline CDR1 is SGHTA and CDR2 is FQGTGA. CDR3 size: 15 residues. The chain's CDR3 is CASSEGLSTYNEQFF.

The chain joins TRBV19 to TRBJ2-1; as DNA is missing, the TRBD2 call by TCRdb cannot be tested. This CDR3 contains 15 residues. Per germline, CDR1 LNHDA and CDR2 SQIVND (reference sequence). This CDR3 is CASSIGLAGGNEQFF.

The chain couples TRBV10-3 to TRBJ2-3; checking the TCRdb D call of TRBD2 is not possible without DNA. The CDR3 totals 18 residues. Looked up from germline, CDR1 is ENHRY and CDR2 is SYGVKD. This CDR3 reads CAISGSILLAGGPDTQYF.

This rearrangement joins TRBV28 to TRBJ2-7. Germline lookup yields CDR1 MDHEN and CDR2 SYDVKM. The CDR3 runs 11 residues. The CDR3 reads CASGVEYEQYF.

This chain connects TRBV20-1 to TRBJ2-7. The CDR3 is 11 residues long. From germline, CDR1 is DFQATT and CDR2 SNEGSKA (reference sequence). The CDR3 is CSARDRAEQYF.

The V call is TRBV12-3 or TRBV12-4, the J call TRBJ2-1; the TCRdb D gene call, TRBD2, has no DNA to confirm it. This CDR3 region has 13 residues. This CDR3 is CASSLSGTSEQFF.

CDR3: CASNLGTSGRALNEQFF. This rearrangement joins TRBV5-1 to TRBJ2-1; TCRdb designates TRBD2, a call that cannot be tested without DNA. Germline loops: CDR1 SGHRS, CDR2 YFSETQ. CDR3 length: 17 amino acids.

The chain is built from TRBV5-1 and TRBJ1-1. The CDR3 has 14 residues. Per germline, CDR1 SGHRS and CDR2 YFSETQ. The CDR3 sequence is CASSFLAGDTEAFF.

CDR3 amino acids: CASSQKTSGVNTDTQYF. This rearrangement joins TRBV4-3 to TRBJ2-3; checking the TCRdb D call of TRBD2 is not possible without DNA. The CDR3 spans 17 residues. Per germline, CDR1 LGHNA and CDR2 YSLEER.

The V gene is TRBV3-1, the J gene TRBJ2-6. The CDR3 is 16 amino acids. From germline, CDR1 is LGHDT and CDR2 YNNKEL (reference sequence). The CDR3 spells CASSRPRTAGANVLTF. The full variable domain, in which reference TRBV3-1 and TRBJ2-6 provide the parts outside the CDR3, is DTAVSQTPKYLVTQMGNDKSIKCEQNLGHDTMYWYKQDSKKFLKIMFSYNNKELIINETVPNRFSPKSPDKAHLNLHINSLELGDSAVYFCASSRPRTAGANVLTFGAGSRLTVL.

The CDR3 sequence is CASRLNQPQHF. The chain recombines TRBV12-3 or TRBV12-4 with TRBJ1-5. There are 11 residues in the CDR3.

The chain employs TRBV28 and TRBJ2-7. Germline CDR1 reads MDHEN; CDR2 reads SYDVKM. This CDR3 has 11 residues. CDR3: CASSLTGSQYF. The variable domain in full, with the rest retrieved from reference TRBV28 and TRBJ2-7, is DVKVTQSSRYLVKRTGEKVFLECVQDMDHENMFWYRQDPGLGLRLIYFSYDVKMKEKGDIPEGYSVSREKKERFSLILESASTNQTSMYLCASSLTGSQYFGPGTRLTVT.

J is TRBJ2-2 and V is TRBV25-1; the TCRdb call, TRBD1, lacks DNA for checking. The CDR3 runs to 14 residues. Germline V gene lookup returns CDR1 MGHDK and CDR2 SYGVNS. CDR3 amino acids: CASKGSGDTGELFF.

The rearrangement joins TRBV20-1 to TRBJ2-1; TCRdb's D gene call, TRBD2, goes unchecked for lack of DNA. There are 14 residues in the CDR3. In germline, CDR1 is DFQATT, CDR2 SNEGSKA (reference sequence). The CDR3 protein is CSARTLAGVGEQFF.

The chain uses TRBV20-1 and TRBJ1-6; the TRBD1 assignment by TCRdb is unverifiable without DNA. The CDR3 is 13 residues long. CDR1 and CDR2 from the germline V gene are DFQATT and SNEGSKA (reference sequence). The CDR3 loop reads CSAAEGAGSPLHF.

V gene TRBV5-4 combines with J gene TRBJ2-5. Germline V gives CDR1 SGHNT, CDR2 YYREEE (reference sequence). CDR3 length: 15 residues. This chain's CDR3 is CASSLGTWAQETQYF.